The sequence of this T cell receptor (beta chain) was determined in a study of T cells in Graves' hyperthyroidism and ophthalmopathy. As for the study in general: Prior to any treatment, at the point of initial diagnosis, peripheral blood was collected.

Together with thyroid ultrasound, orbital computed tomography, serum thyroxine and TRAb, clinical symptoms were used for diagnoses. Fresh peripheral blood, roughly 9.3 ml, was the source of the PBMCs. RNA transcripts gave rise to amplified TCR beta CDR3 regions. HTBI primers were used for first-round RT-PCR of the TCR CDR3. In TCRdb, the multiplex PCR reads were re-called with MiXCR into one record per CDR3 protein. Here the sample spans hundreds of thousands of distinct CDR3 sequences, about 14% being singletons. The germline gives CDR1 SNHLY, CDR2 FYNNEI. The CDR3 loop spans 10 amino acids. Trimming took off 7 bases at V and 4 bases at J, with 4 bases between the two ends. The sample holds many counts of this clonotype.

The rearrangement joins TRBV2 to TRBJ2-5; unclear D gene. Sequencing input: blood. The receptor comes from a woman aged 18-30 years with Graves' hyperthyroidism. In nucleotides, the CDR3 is TGTGCCAGCACAGGAGAGACCCAGTACTTC. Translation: CASTGETQYF.